The clone carrying this TCR beta chain has ten or more counts. These data belong to a study of T cells in Graves' hyperthyroidism and ophthalmopathy. Researchers took RNA transcripts and amplified the TCR beta CDR3 regions from them. Using the HTBI primer set, a first-round RT-PCR was run on the TCR CDR3. Each CDR3 protein is one row after TCRdb ran MiXCR on the multiplex PCR reads. Here the sample spans a few hundred thousand distinct CDR3 sequences, 13% to 15% being singletons. V lost 5 bases and J lost 5, with 18 bases in between. The CDR3 has 15 residues. The V gene's germline CDR1 is LNHDA and CDR2 SQIVND (reference sequence).

What was sequenced was blood. J is TRBJ1-1 and V is TRBV19, with D possibly TRBD1 on 6 matching bases. This receptor was taken from a woman in her thirties or forties with Graves' hyperthyroidism that later progressed to Graves' ophthalmopathy. CDR3: CASSWSGGRGTEAFF. DNA for the CDR3: TGTGCCAGTAGTTGGTCGGGGGGGCGCGGTACTGAAGCTTTCTTT.